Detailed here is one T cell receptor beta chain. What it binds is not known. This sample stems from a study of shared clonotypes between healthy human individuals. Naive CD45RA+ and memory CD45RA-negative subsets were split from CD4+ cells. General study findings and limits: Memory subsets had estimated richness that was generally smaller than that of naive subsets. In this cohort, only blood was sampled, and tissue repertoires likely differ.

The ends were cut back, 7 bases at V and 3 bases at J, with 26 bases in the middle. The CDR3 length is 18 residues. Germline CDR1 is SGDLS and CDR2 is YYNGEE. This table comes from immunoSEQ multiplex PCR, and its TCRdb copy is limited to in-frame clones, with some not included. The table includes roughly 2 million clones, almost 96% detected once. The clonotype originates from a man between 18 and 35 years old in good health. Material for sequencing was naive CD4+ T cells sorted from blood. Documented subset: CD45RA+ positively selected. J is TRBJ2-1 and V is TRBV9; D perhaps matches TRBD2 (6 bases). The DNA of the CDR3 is TGTGCCAGCGGGGCCCCCAATGTACCGGGACTTAACTACAATGAGCAGTTCTTC. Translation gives CASGAPNVPGLNYNEQFF.